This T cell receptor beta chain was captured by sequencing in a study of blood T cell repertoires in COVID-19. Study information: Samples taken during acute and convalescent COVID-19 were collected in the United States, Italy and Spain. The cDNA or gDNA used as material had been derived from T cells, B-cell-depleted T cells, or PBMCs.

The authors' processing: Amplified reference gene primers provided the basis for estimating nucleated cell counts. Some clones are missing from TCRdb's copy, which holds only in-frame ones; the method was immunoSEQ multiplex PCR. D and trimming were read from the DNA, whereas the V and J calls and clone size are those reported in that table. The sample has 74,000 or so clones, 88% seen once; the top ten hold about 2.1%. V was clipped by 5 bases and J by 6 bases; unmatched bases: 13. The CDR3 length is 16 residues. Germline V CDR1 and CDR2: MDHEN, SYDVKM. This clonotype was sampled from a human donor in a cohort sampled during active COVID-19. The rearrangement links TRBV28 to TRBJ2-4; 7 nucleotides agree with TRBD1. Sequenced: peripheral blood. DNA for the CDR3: TGTGCCAGCAGTAAGCCTCTGACAGGGCGGACAAACATTCAGTACTTC. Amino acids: CASSKPLTGRTNIQYF.